The present T cell receptor beta chain was sequenced within a study of OX40 agonist ivuxolimab in advanced cancers. Study-wide context: The diagnoses of dose-escalation patients were hepatocellular carcinoma, melanoma, renal cell or head and neck cancer. Study-wide results and limits: CD8+ T cells showed, on average, more clonal expansion than CD4+ cells.

As regards this clone: Antigen: not known.

Produced via immunoSEQ multiplex PCR; TCRdb's table is partial and in-frame only. Altogether about 120,000 clones are present, around 89% being singletons, with the ten largest covering about 0.55%. Trimming removed 5 bases at V and 0 bases at J, with 8 bases between. The CDR3 has 13 amino acids. Germline assignment: CDR1 GTSNPN and CDR2 SVGIG (reference sequence). The V call is TRBV30, the J call TRBJ2-4, with D possibly matching TRBD1 (6 bases). The TCR sequence derives from an adult with an advanced solid tumor such as melanoma, head and neck, liver or kidney cancer. This specimen consisted of CD4+ or CD8+ T cells sorted from blood, obtained in a trial of the OX40 agonist ivuxolimab. The DNA for the CDR3 is TGTGCCTGGTACAGGGTAGCCAAAAACATTCAGTACTTC. Its translation: CAWYRVAKNIQYF.